Sequencing of this TCR beta chain was carried out in a study of T cells in Graves' hyperthyroidism and ophthalmopathy. TCR beta CDR3 sequences were amplified from RNA transcripts. The TCR CDR3 was amplified in a first-round RT-PCR using the HTBI primer set. TCRdb ran MiXCR on the multiplex PCR reads and lists one entry per CDR3 protein. The sample consists of approximately 640,000 distinct CDR3 sequences, roughly 16% of them appearing once. This sequence originates from a woman aged 30 to 39 with Graves' hyperthyroidism. Sequencing was done on a sample of blood.

The CDR3 DNA reads TGCAGTAAGGGGACTAGCGGGACTACGGATACGCAGTATTTT. Protein sequence: CSKGTSGTTDTQYF. The rearrangement uses TRBV20-1 and TRBJ2-3; TRBD2 matches 13 bases. Germline CDR1 and CDR2: DFQATT and SNEGSKA (reference sequence). CDR3 length: 14 amino acids. V was clipped by 8 bases and J by 6 bases; unmatched bases: 8.